This passage covers 20 T cell receptor beta chains from one sample sequenced in a study of kidney transplant recipient with SARS-CoV-2 infection. MiXCR, applied by TCRdb to the reads, yields one record per CDR3 protein. The sample yields 200,000 to 300,000 distinct CDR3 sequences, 29% seen once. Sequenced material: a blood sample, taken at baseline and between days 110 and 120 from a kidney transplant recipient. Every receptor here comes from a young adult male patient who had COVID-19 and was a kidney transplant recipient. Certain T cells may be donor cells from the graft.

This clonotype occurred many times. This chain joins TRBV7-6 and TRBJ2-5; D not certain. The DNA end is more similar to TRBJ2-7, so the J call may be wrong. The CDR3 covers 14 residues. Per the germline V gene, CDR1 is SGHVS and CDR2 is FNYEAQ. As DNA, the CDR3 is TGTGCCAGCAGCTTACTGGGTCCAGCCTACGAGCAGTACTTC. Translating it yields CASSLLGPAYEQYF.

This clonotype was seen ten or more times. This CDR3 is CASSECDSARKTYGYTF. For the CDR3, the DNA is TGTGCCAGCAGCGAATGTGATTCAGCTCGAAAGACCTATGGCTACACCTTC. The chain recombines TRBV7-4 with TRBJ1-2; D is ambiguous. Trimming removed 5 bases at V and 4 bases at J, with 23 bases between. Per the germline V gene, CDR1 is SGHVT and CDR2 is SQSDAQ. The CDR3 has 17 residues.

Worth noting for this clonotype: This clone may be a read error of a much larger clone one base away. V usage is TRBV5-1 and J usage is TRBJ1-2; perhaps TRBD1 as D (5 bases). This CDR3 has 14 residues. Germline V CDR1 and CDR2: SGHRS, YFSETQ. V was cut by 6 bases and J by 6 bases, with 18 bases left in between. The CDR3 DNA follows: TGCGCCAGCAAAGCCAGGGTTGGAAGCCATGGCTACACCTTC. Residues: CASKARVGSHGYTF.

As concerns this clonotype: With a much larger clone just one base away, this may be a read error. The chain carries TRBV4-3 and TRBJ2-3; 9 bases align to TRBD2. This CDR3 comprises 16 residues. Germline CDR1 LGHNA, CDR2 YSLEER. The CDR3 coding sequence is TGCACCAGCAGCCAAAAAGCGGGAGGCCTGAGGGATACGCAGTATTTT. This encodes CTSSQKAGGLRDTQYF.

Note on this clonotype: This may stem from a read error, because a much larger clone lies one nucleotide away. The chain is built from TRBV2 and TRBJ1-2; D is unclear. V shed 8 bases and J shed 3 bases, with 22 bases lying between them. This CDR3 has 16 residues. The V gene's germline CDR1 is SNHLY and CDR2 FYNNEI. CDR3 sequence: CASRPRTAVKYYGYTF. The CDR3 DNA follows: TGTGCCAGCCGCCCCCGCACGGCAGTTAAATACTATGGCTACACCTTC.

Concerning this clonotype: A much larger clone differs by one base, so this may be a read error. This rearrangement joins TRBV20-1 to TRBJ1-5; D remains unclear. The CDR3 has 12 amino acids. The germline gives CDR1 DFQATT, CDR2 SNEGSKA (reference sequence). V was shortened by 6 bases and J by 3 bases, with 9 bases between the two germline ends. CDR3 DNA: TGCAGTGCAAACGGTTTCAATCAGCCCCAGCATTTT. Residues: CSANGFNQPQHF.

Ten or more counts support this clonotype. The chain joins TRBV2 to TRBJ1-1; D might be TRBD1 (5 bases). Trimming took off 6 bases at V and 8 bases at J, with 13 bases between the two ends. Per the germline V gene, CDR1 is SNHLY and CDR2 is FYNNEI. The CDR3 contains 12 residues. The CDR3 DNA follows: TGTGCCAGCAGGGGGGACTTCTTAGAAGCTTTCTTT. Amino acid sequence: CASRGDFLEAFF.

This clonotype was detected many times. The chain recombines TRBV3-1 with TRBJ1-1; no clear D. The V gene lost 5 bases and the J gene lost 4 bases, with 23 bases spanning the gap. Germline V gene data show CDR1 as LGHDT and CDR2 as YNNKEL (reference sequence). This CDR3 has 17 amino acids. CDR3: CASSFIYPISIRTEAFF. CDR3 in DNA: TGTGCCAGCAGCTTTATCTATCCCATTTCAATTCGCACTGAAGCTTTCTTT.

Turning to this clonotype: A read error is possible here, since a much larger clone lies one base away. This chain links TRBV6-5 with TRBJ2-7; 7 nucleotides line up with TRBD1. The CDR3 consists of 14 residues. Germline-derived CDR1 and CDR2 are MNHEY and SVGAGI. This chain's CDR3 is CASSDWGQSCEQYF. CDR3 DNA: TGTGCCAGCAGTGATTGGGGACAGTCCTGCGAGCAGTACTTC.

This clonotype was counted at least ten times. The chain uses TRBV4-2 and TRBJ2-1; weak D call: TRBD2 (6 bases). The V and J ends lost 0 bases and 13 bases respectively, with 13 bases between them. Germline V lookup: CDR1 LGHNA, CDR2 YNFKEQ. The CDR3 has 13 residues. CDR3 amino acids: CASSQDGGTHQFF. In nucleotides, the CDR3 is TGTGCCAGCAGCCAAGATGGGGGGACTCATCAGTTCTTC.

The sample holds many counts of this clonotype. The rearrangement joins TRBV6-5 to TRBJ2-3, with D perhaps TRBD1 (5 bases). Trimming took 5 bases from V and 2 from J, leaving 11 bases between them. Germline loops: CDR1 MNHEY, CDR2 SVGAGI. The length of the CDR3 is 14 residues. The DNA of the CDR3 is TGTGCCAGCAGTGTGGGGCATTTCACAGATACGCAGTATTTT. Its translation: CASSVGHFTDTQYF.

This clonotype was seen at least ten times. J is TRBJ1-2 and V is TRBV6-6; TRBD1 aligns across 9 bases. Looked up from germline, CDR1 is MNHNY and CDR2 is SVGAGI (reference sequence). V trimming: 6 bases; J trimming: 0 bases; junction bases outside the gene matches: 2. CDR3 size: 14 residues. The CDR3 spells CASRDRGPNYGYTF. Written as DNA, the CDR3 is TGTGCCAGCAGGGACAGGGGACCTAACTATGGCTACACCTTC.

This clonotype was counted at least ten times. J is TRBJ1-3 and V is TRBV6-5; D gene uncertain. The germline V gene encodes CDR1 MNHEY and CDR2 SVGAGI. V was pared by 6 bases and J by 0 bases, with 12 bases between. This CDR3 spans 15 amino acids. CDR3 protein: CASRSTSPSGNTIYF. For the CDR3, the DNA is TGTGCCAGCAGATCGACAAGTCCCTCTGGAAACACCATATATTTT.

The rearrangement links TRBV11-3 to TRBJ2-7; the match to TRBD1 covers 8 bases. V trimming: 2 bases; J trimming: 3 bases; junction bases outside the gene matches: 15. Germline values: CDR1 SGHNT, CDR2 YENEEA. There are 18 residues in the CDR3. This chain's CDR3 is CASSLTGASRGRLYEQYF. CDR3 sequence (DNA): TGTGCCAGCAGCTTAACGGGCGCTAGCAGGGGGCGGCTCTACGAGCAGTACTTC.

The rearrangement uses TRBV9 and TRBJ2-3; tentatively, D is TRBD2 (5 bases). V gave up 4 bases and J gave up 2 bases, with 20 bases separating them. The CDR3 is 17 residues long. Germline CDR1 is SGDLS and CDR2 is YYNGEE. DNA for the CDR3: TGTGCCAGCAGCAGTCTAGCTCTACCCCGGTACACAGATACGCAGTATTTT. This gives the protein CASSSLALPRYTDTQYF.

The chain recombines TRBV6-8 with TRBJ2-7; a weak D match, TRBD2 (6 bases). Germline lookup yields CDR1 MNHGY and CDR2 SAAAGT. CDR3 length equals 13 residues. Trimming removed 8 bases at V and 2 bases at J, with 13 bases between. The CDR3 is CASAREKAYEQYF. The CDR3 nucleotides are TGTGCCAGCGCCCGGGAGAAGGCCTACGAGCAGTACTTC.

The genes are TRBV7-2 and TRBJ2-3; D gene unclear. Germline CDR1 is SGHTA and CDR2 is FQGNSA. V shed 4 bases and J shed 1 base, with 21 bases lying between them. The CDR3 is 18 amino acids. CDR3 sequence reads: CASSSTISGGIRTDTQYF. The CDR3 DNA reads as TGTGCCAGCAGCTCGACAATTTCGGGCGGCATCCGCACAGATACGCAGTATTTT.

This clonotype was seen at least ten times. The chain links TRBV28 to TRBJ1-2; TRBD1 matches 8 bases. The germline gives CDR1 MDHEN, CDR2 SYDVKM. V shed 6 bases, J shed 7 bases, and the junction held 13 bases outside the gene matches. The CDR3 sequence is 15 residues long. The CDR3 spells CASRSPGGPSSGYTF. The DNA for the CDR3 is TGTGCCAGCAGAAGTCCAGGGGGCCCCTCCAGTGGCTACACCTTC.

Comment on this clonotype: A much larger clonotype is one base distant, so this may be a read error. V usage is TRBV18 and J usage is TRBJ2-5, with 12 bases matching TRBD1. Germline V gives CDR1 KGHSH, CDR2 LQKENI. The CDR3 loop spans 15 amino acids. The chain's CDR3 is CASSPRDRGQETRYF. In DNA form, the CDR3 reads TGTGCCAGCTCACCCCGGGACAGGGGGCAAGAGACCCGGTACTTC.

This clonotype was seen at least ten times. The chain has TRBV28 and TRBJ1-5; D is unresolved. This CDR3 has 16 residues. CDR1 is MDHEN and CDR2 is SYDVKM in the germline V gene. Trimming cost V 3 bases and J 1 base, with 13 bases left between them. The CDR3 DNA reads as TGTGCCAGCAGTTTGATCGGACTGAAGAGCAATCAGCCCCAGCATTTT. It specifies CASSLIGLKSNQPQHF.